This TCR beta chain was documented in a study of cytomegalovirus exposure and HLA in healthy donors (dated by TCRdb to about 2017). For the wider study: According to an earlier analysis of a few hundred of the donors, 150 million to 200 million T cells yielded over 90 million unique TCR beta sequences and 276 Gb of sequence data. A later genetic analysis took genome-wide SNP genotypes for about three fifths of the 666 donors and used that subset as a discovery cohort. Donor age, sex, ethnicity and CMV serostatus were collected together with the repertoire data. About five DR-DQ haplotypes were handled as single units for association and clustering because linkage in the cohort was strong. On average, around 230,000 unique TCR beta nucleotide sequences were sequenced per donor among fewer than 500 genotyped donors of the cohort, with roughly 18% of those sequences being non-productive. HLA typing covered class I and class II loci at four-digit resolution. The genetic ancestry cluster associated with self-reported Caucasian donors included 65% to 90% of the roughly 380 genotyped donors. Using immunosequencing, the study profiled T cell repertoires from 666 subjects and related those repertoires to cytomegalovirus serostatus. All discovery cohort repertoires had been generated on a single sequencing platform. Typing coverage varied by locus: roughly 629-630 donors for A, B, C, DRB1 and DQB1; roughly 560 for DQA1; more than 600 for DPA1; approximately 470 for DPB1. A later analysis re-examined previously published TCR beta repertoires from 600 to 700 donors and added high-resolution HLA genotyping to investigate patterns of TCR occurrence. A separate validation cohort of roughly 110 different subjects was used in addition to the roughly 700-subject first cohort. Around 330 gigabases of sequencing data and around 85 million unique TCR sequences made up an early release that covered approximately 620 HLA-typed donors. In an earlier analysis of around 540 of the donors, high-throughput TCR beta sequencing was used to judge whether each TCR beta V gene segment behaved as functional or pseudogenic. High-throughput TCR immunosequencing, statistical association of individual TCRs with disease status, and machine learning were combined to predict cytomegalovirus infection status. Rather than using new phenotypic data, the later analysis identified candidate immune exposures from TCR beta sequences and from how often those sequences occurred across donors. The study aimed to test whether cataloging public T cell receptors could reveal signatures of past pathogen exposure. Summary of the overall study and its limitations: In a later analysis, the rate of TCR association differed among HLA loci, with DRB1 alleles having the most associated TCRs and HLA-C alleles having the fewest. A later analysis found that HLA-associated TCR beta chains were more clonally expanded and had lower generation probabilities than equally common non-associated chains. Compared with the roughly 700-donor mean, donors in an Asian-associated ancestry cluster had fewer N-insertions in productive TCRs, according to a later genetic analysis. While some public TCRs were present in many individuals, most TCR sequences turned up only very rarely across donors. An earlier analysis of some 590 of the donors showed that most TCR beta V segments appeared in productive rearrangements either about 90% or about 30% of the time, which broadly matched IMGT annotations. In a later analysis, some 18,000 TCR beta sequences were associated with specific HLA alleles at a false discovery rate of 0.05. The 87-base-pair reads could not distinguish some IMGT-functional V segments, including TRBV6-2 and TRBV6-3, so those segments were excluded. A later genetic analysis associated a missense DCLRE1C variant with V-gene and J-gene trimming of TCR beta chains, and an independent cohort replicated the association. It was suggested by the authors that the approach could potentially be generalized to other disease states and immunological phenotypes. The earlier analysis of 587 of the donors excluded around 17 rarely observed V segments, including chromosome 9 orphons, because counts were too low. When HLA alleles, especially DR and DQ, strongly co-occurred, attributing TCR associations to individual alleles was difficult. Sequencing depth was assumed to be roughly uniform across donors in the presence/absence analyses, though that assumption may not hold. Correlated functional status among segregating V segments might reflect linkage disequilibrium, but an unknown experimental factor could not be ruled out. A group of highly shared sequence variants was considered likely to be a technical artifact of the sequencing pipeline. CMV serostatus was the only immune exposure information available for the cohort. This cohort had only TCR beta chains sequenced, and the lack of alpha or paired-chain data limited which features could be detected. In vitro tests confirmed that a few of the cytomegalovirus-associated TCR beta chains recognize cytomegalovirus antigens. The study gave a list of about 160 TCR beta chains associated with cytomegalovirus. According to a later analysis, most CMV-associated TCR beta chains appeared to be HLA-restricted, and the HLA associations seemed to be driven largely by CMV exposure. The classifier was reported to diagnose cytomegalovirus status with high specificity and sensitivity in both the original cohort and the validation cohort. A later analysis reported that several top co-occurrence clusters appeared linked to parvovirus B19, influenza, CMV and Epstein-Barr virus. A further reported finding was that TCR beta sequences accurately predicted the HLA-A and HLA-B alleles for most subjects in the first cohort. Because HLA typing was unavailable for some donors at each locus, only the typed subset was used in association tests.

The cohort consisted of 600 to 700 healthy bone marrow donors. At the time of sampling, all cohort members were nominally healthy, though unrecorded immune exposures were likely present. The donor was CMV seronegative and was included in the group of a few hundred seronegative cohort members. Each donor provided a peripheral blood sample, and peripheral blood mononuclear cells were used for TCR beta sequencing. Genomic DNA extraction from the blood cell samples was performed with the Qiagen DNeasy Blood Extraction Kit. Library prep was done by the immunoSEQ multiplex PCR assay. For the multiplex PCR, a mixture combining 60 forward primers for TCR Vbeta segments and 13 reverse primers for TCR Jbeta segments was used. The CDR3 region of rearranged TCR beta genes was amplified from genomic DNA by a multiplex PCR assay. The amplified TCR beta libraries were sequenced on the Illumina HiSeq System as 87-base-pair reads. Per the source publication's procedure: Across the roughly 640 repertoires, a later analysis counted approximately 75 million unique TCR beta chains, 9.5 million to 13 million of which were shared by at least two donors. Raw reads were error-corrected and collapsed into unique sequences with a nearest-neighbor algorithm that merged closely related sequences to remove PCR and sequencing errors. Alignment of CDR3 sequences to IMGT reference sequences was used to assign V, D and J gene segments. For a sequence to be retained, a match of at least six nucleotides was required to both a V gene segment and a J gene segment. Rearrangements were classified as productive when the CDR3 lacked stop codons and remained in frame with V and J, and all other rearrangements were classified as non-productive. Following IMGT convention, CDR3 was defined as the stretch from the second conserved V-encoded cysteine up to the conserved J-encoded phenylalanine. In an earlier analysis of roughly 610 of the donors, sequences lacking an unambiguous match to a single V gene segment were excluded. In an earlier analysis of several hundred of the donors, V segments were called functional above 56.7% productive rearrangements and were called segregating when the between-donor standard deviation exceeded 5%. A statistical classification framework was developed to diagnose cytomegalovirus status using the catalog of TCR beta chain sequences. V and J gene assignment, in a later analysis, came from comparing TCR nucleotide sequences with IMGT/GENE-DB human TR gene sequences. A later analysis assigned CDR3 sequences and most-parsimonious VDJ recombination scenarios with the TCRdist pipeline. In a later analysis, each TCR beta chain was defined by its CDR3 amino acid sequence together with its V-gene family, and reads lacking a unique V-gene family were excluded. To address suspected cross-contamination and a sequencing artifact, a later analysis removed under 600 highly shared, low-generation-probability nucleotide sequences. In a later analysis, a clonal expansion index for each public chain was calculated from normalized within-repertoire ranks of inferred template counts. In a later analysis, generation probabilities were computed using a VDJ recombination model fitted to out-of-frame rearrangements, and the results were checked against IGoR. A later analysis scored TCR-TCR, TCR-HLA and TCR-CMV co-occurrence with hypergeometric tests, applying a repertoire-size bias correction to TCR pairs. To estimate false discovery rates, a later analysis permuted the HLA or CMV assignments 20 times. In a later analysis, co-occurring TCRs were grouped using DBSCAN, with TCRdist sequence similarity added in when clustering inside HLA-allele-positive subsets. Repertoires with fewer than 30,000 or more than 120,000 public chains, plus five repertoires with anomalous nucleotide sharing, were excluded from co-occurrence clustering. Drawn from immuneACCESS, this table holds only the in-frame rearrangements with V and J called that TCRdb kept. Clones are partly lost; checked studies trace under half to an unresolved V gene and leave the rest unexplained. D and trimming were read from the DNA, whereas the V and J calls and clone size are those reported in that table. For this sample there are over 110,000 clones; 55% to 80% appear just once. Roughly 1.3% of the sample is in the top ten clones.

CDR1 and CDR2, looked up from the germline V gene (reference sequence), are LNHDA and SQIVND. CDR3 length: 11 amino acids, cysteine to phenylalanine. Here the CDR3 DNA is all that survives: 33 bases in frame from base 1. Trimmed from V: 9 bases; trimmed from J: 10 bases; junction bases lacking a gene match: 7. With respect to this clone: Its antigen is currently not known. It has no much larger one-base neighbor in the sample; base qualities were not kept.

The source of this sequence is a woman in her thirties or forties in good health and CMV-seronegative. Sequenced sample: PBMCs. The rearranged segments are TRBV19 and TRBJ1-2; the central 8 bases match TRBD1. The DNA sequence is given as TGTGCCAGCTTTGGACAGGGAGACTACACCTTC. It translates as CASFGQGDYTF.